This T cell receptor (beta chain) was captured in a study of T-cell memory formation after mild COVID-19. From the 5' RACE reads, TCRdb called clonotypes with MiXCR, one entry per CDR3 protein. The sample holds 450,000 or so distinct CDR3 sequences, approximately 23% seen once. CDR3 length: 14 amino acids. The V and J ends lost 6 bases and 0 bases respectively, with 15 bases between them. Germline V lookup: CDR1 DFQATT, CDR2 SNEGSKA (reference sequence). The gene calls are TRBV20-1 and TRBJ2-7, with D hard to call. The sequenced material came from PBMCs or a T cell subset sorted from them (not recorded which). The receptor comes from an adult woman who had mild COVID-19 (a few samples of this study predate the infection). Cell type and time point are not known. The CDR3 DNA reads TGCAGTGCCCACGGAACGGCGAGCTCCTACGAGCAGTACTTC. This translates into CSAHGTASSYEQYF.